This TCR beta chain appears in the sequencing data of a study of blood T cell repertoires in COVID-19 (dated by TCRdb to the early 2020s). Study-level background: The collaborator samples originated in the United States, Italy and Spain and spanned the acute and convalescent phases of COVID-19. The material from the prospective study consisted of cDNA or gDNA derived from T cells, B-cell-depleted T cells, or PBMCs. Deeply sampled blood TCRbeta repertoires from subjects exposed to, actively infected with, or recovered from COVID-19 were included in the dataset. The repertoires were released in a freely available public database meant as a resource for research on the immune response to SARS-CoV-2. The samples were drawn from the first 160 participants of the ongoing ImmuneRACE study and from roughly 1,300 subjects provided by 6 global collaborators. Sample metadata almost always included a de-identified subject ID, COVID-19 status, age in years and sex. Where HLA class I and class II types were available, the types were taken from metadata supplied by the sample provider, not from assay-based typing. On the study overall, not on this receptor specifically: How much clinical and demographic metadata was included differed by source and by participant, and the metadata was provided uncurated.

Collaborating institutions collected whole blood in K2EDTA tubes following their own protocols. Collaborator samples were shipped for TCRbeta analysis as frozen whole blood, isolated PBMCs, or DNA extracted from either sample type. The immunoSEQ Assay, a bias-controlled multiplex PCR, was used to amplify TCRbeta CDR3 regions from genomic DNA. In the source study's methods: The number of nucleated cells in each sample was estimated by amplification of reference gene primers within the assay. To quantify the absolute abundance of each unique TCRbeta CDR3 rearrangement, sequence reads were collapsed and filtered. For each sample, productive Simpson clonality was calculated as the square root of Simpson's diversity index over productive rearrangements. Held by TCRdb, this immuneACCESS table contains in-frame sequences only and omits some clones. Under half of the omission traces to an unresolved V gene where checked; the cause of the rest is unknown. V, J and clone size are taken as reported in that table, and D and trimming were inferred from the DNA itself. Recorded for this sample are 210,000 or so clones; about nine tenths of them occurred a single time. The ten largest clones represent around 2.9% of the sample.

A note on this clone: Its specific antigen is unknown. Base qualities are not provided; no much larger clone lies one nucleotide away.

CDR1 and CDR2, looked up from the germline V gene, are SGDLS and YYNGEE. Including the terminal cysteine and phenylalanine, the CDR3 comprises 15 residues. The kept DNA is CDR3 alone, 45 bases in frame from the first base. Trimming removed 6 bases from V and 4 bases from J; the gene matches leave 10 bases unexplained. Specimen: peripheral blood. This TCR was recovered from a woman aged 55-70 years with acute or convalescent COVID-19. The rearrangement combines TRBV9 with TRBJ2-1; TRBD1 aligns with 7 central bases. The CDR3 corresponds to CASTRTGEWYNEQFF. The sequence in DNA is TGTGCCAGCACCCGAACAGGGGAGTGGTACAATGAGCAGTTCTTC.